Below, 24 T cell receptor beta chains from the same sample are listed, as sequenced in a study of blood T cells in healthy people across ages. Together with a sample-barcoded 5' primer, a J-beta primer mix was included in a second PCR lasting about 7 to 11 cycles. In TCRdb, the 5' RACE reads were re-called with MiXCR into one record per CDR3 protein. The table shows hundreds of thousands of distinct CDR3 sequences, with roughly 47% occurring only once. Sequencing was performed on blood. Source of these receptors: an older woman in good health.

The chain employs TRBV6-2 or TRBV6-3 and TRBJ1-2, with D maybe TRBD1 (5 bases). The CDR3 extends over 13 amino acids. V was shortened by 5 bases and J by 3 bases, with 10 bases between the two germline ends. CDR1 is MNHEY and CDR2 is SVGEGT in the germline V gene. In nucleotides, the CDR3 is TGTGCCAGCAGTCGACAACAGGACTATGGCTACACCTTC. Translation gives CASSRQQDYGYTF.

V is TRBV29-1 and J is TRBJ2-3, with D tentatively TRBD1 or TRBD2 (5 bases each). This CDR3 comprises 14 residues. Trimming took off 8 bases at V and 1 base at J, with 16 bases between the two ends. Germline CDR1 and CDR2: SQVTM and ANQGSEA. The CDR3 coding sequence is TGCAGCACTTCCGGGACCCAGGGCACAGATACGCAGTATTTT. It translates to CSTSGTQGTDTQYF.

The rearrangement links TRBV5-1 to TRBJ2-1; TRBD2 agrees at 15 bases. The DNA end favors TRBJ2-7, so the J call may be wrong. Germline V CDR1 and CDR2: SGHRS, YFSETQ. This CDR3 is 22 amino acids long. The CDR3 DNA is TGCGCCAGCAGCATCCCCGGGACAGGGGCGGCGGGACTAGCGGGAGGCTACAATGAGCAGTACTTC. As protein: CASSIPGTGAAGLAGGYNEQYF.

This chain joins TRBV24-1 and TRBJ1-3; possibly TRBD1 for D (5 bases). This CDR3 spans 14 amino acids. Germline CDR1 reads KGHDR; CDR2 reads SFDVKD. V gave up 3 bases and J gave up 2 bases, with 7 bases separating them. CDR3 loop: CATSDMGAGNTIYF. CDR3 bases: TGTGCCACCAGTGATATGGGGGCTGGAAACACCATATATTTT.

This clonotype was seen a handful of times. One junction end disagrees with the germline gene, perhaps due to a read error. The V call is TRBV10-3, the J call TRBJ1-5; the D gene is possibly TRBD1 (5 bases). The CDR3 runs to 16 residues. The germline V gene has CDR1 ENHRY and CDR2 SYGVKD. CDR3 sequence reads: CVISESGTGPKQPQHF. For the CDR3, the DNA is TGTGTCATCAGTGAGTCAGGAACAGGACCTAAGCAGCCCCAGCATTTT.

The chain links TRBV20-1 to TRBJ1-5; D gene uncertain. The V end was cut by 0 bases, the J end by 4 bases, with 10 bases between. The germline V gene has CDR1 DFQATT and CDR2 SNEGSKA (reference sequence). The CDR3 length is 14 residues. This CDR3 reads CSARDPLINQPQHF. The CDR3 DNA sequence: TGCAGTGCTAGAGATCCTCTGATTAATCAGCCCCAGCATTTT.

This clonotype was seen at least ten times. The chain has TRBV10-3 and TRBJ2-1; D gene ambiguous. The DNA end lines up better with TRBJ2-7; the J call may be wrong. This CDR3 has 13 residues. Germline V gene data show CDR1 as ENHRY and CDR2 as SYGVKD. The CDR3 protein is CAISEWIYNEQYF. The CDR3, as DNA: TGTGCCATCAGTGAGTGGATATACAATGAGCAGTACTTC.

The chain has TRBV29-1 and TRBJ2-7, with D maybe TRBD2 (6 bases). Germline CDR1 and CDR2: SQVTM and ANQGSEA. The CDR3 has 13 residues. Trimming took 6 bases from V and 7 from J, leaving 19 bases between them. CDR3 nucleotides: TGCAGCGTCTCCCCCCCGGGACTTAATGAGCAGTACTTC. It encodes CSVSPPGLNEQYF.

This chain connects TRBV4-3 to TRBJ2-1; 9 nucleotides align to TRBD2. Germline V lookup: CDR1 LGHNA, CDR2 YSLEER. The CDR3 is made up of 17 amino acids. The ends lost 0 bases at V and 8 bases at J; junction bases unmatched: 11. The DNA of the CDR3 is TGCGCCAGCAGCCAAGACGAACGGAGCGGGAGGATCTATGAGCAGTTCTTC. It codes for CASSQDERSGRIYEQFF.

This clonotype was picked up many times. This rearrangement joins TRBV24-1 to TRBJ2-5, with 7 bases matching TRBD1. J lost 0 bases, V lost 3 bases, and 3 bases had no gene match. The germline gives CDR1 KGHDR, CDR2 SFDVKD. This CDR3 spans 15 amino acids. The CDR3: CATSDPGTDQETQYF. CDR3 DNA: TGTGCCACCAGTGATCCAGGGACAGACCAAGAGACCCAGTACTTC.

As for this clonotype: Possible read error: a much larger clone is one base away. The chain uses TRBV6-6 and TRBJ2-1; 9 bases agree with TRBD2. The J call may not be correct, given that the DNA end is closer to TRBJ2-7. This CDR3 spans 15 amino acids. Germline-derived CDR1 and CDR2 are MNHNY and SVGAGI (reference sequence). The CDR3 sequence is CASNPTGTSKDEQYF. The CDR3 coding sequence is TGTGCCAGCAATCCTACCGGGACTAGCAAGGATGAGCAGTACTTC.

The J gene is TRBJ2-3, the V gene TRBV3-1, with 11 bases fitting TRBD2. Germline V gene data show CDR1 as LGHDT and CDR2 as YNNKEL (reference sequence). J gave up 9 bases and V 4 bases, and 9 bases lay outside the gene matches. The CDR3 length is 15 residues. CDR3 residues: CASSPGLAEGVTQYF. The CDR3 DNA sequence: TGTGCCAGCAGCCCGGGACTAGCGGAGGGGGTCACGCAGTATTTT.

The CDR3, as DNA: TGTGCCAGCAGCCAAGCTTTAGGAGAGACCCAGTACTTC. Encoded protein: CASSQALGETQYF. The chain is built from TRBV3-1 and TRBJ2-5; no reliable D call. This CDR3 is built from 13 residues. V lost 1 base and J lost 4, with 7 bases in between. In germline, CDR1 is LGHDT, CDR2 YNNKEL (reference sequence).

On this clonotype: This clone may be a read error of a much larger clone one base away. This chain uses TRBV9 with TRBJ2-1, with 8 bases matching TRBD1. Per the germline V gene, CDR1 is SGDLS and CDR2 is YYNGEE. There are 14 residues in the CDR3. Trimming removed 3 bases from V and 10 bases from J; junction bases left unmatched: 9. Here the CDR3 reads CASSAGTGSYEQFF. The CDR3 nucleotides are TGTGCCAGCAGCGCCGGGACAGGCTCCTACGAGCAGTTCTTC. The full variable domain, with the rest looked up from reference TRBV9 and TRBJ2-1, is DSGVTQTPKHLITATGQRVTLRCSPRSGDLSVYWYQQSLDQGLQFLIQYYNGEERAKGNILERFSAQQFPDLHSELNLSSLELGDSALYFCASSAGTGSYEQFFGPGTRLTVL.

The CDR3 loop reads CASSPDWGTSGRHEQFF. DNA of the CDR3: TGCGCCAGCAGCCCAGATTGGGGGACTAGCGGGAGGCATGAGCAGTTCTTC. This sequence joins TRBV4-3 and TRBJ2-1; 15 nucleotides match TRBD2. CDR1 and CDR2 from the germline V gene are LGHNA and YSLEER. This CDR3 contains 17 residues. V trimming: 4 bases; J trimming: 8 bases; junction bases outside the gene matches: 9.

The chain combines TRBV2 with TRBJ1-5; 7 bases fit TRBD1. J gave up 2 bases and V 5 bases, and 3 bases lay outside the gene matches. This CDR3 comprises 14 residues. CDR1 and CDR2 (germline): SNHLY, FYNNEI. The CDR3 DNA is TGTGCCAGCAGTATTGGACAGGGCAATCAGCCCCAGCATTTT. It encodes CASSIGQGNQPQHF.

Points on this clonotype: This may arise from a read error, as a much more abundant clone is one base away. The chain has TRBV7-8 and TRBJ2-1; 7 bases fit TRBD2. This CDR3 region has 16 residues. Germline V gene sequence: CDR1 SGHVS, CDR2 FQNEAQ. The chain's CDR3 is CACSLAGGGSYNEQFF. Here the CDR3 DNA reads TGTGCCTGCAGCTTAGCGGGCGGGGGCTCCTACAATGAGCAGTTCTTC.

This clonotype appeared a few times. The gene calls are TRBV7-8 and TRBJ1-4; D remains ambiguous. The CDR3 is 15 amino acids. Germline lookup yields CDR1 SGHVS and CDR2 FQNEAQ. Trimming removed 5 bases from V and 7 bases from J, with 17 bases in between. The CDR3 DNA follows: TGTGCCAGCAGCCTAACAATCGGTGAAGGTGAAAAACTGTTTTTT. Amino acid sequence: CASSLTIGEGEKLFF.

The chain joins TRBV7-2 to TRBJ2-7; the D is unclear. V was shortened by 4 bases and J by 0 bases, with 10 bases between the two germline ends. The V gene's germline CDR1 is SGHTA and CDR2 FQGNSA. CDR3 size: 14 residues. CDR3 in amino acids: CASSSARVSYEQYF. In DNA, the CDR3 is TGTGCCAGCAGCTCCGCCCGGGTCTCCTACGAGCAGTACTTC.

This clonotype has ten or more counts. The V and J genes are TRBV9 and TRBJ2-1, with TRBD2 matching over 10 bases. This CDR3 spans 16 amino acids. V shed 4 bases and J 7 bases; nucleotides not matched to a gene: 11. The germline gives CDR1 SGDLS, CDR2 YYNGEE. In DNA form, the CDR3 reads TGTGCCAGCAGCCCCCACAGCGGGGGGGCCCGGAATGAGCAGTTCTTC. Protein: CASSPHSGGARNEQFF.

Remarks on this clonotype: Given a much more abundant clone one base away, this may be a read error. This sequence joins TRBV27 and TRBJ2-7, with a tentative D call TRBD1 (6 bases). The CDR3 is 14 amino acids. CDR1 MNHEY and CDR2 SMNVEV come from the germline V gene (reference sequence). V lost 2 bases, J lost 5 bases, and 13 bases lay in between. CDR3 loop: CASSLKQGSDEQYF. The CDR3 region has the DNA TGTGCCAGCAGTTTAAAACAGGGTTCCGACGAGCAGTACTTC.

This clonotype was counted between two and nine times. The genes are TRBV20-1 and TRBJ2-3, with a tentative D call TRBD1 (5 bases). There are 15 residues in the CDR3. Germline CDR1 is DFQATT and CDR2 is SNEGSKA (reference sequence). Trimming pared 3 bases from V and 1 base from J, leaving 14 bases between. CDR3 DNA: TGCAGTGCTAGTGGTGGACAATCTGGCACAGATACGCAGTATTTT. Translation: CSASGGQSGTDTQYF.

A few counts support this clonotype. This rearrangement joins TRBV4-2 to TRBJ2-3; 7 bases are a match to TRBD2. Germline V CDR1 and CDR2: LGHNA, YNFKEQ. The V and J ends lost 0 bases and 1 base, in that order; junction bases with no gene match: 4. CDR3 length: 16 residues. DNA of the CDR3: TGTGCCAGCAGCCAAGATCGGGCGGGGGGCACAGATACGCAGTATTTT. It yields the protein CASSQDRAGGTDTQYF.

This rearrangement joins TRBV20-1 to TRBJ1-2; D is unresolved. Trimming left V 3 bases short and J 5 bases short, with 16 bases between. The CDR3 spans 14 residues. The germline gives CDR1 DFQATT, CDR2 SNEGSKA (reference sequence). The CDR3 nucleotides are TGCAGTGCTAGGGATGAGGGCCGCTTGTATGGCTACACCTTC. Amino acid sequence: CSARDEGRLYGYTF.